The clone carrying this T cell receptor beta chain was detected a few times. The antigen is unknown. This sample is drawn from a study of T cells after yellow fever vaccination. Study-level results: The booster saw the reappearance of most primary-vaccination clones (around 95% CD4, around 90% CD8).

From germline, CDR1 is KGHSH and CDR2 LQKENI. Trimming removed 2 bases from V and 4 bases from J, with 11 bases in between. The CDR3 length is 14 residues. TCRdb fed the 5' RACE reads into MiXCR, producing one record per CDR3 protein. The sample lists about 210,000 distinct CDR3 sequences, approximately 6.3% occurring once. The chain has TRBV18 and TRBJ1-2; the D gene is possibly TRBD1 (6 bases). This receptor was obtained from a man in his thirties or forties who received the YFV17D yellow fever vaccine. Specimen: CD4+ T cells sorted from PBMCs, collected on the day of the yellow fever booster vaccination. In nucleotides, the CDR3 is TGTGCCAGCTCACCAGATACAGGGACCTATGGCTACACCTTC. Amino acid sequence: CASSPDTGTYGYTF.